This TCR beta chain is from a study of OX40 agonist ivuxolimab in advanced cancers. In the study overall: Every 2 weeks, patients received ivuxolimab intravenously, dosed at 0.01 to 10 mg/kg. Study observations and caveats: Patients with a partial response at 0.1-3.0 mg/kg had among the lowest clonal expansion.

Germline V gene sequence: CDR1 KGHSH, CDR2 LQKENI. The V gene end was trimmed by 4 bases and the J gene end by 3 bases; junction bases not matched to a gene: 8. This CDR3 contains 17 residues. About this clone itself: The antigen is unknown.

With autoimmune disease history or systemic immunosuppression, patients were excluded. Sampling of blood occurred at baseline, cycle 4 day 1, and cycle 7 day 1. Clones were sequenced by immunoSEQ multiplex PCR, and TCRdb holds only the in-frame ones, with some missing. This table has tens of thousands of clones, around 80% appearing once. The chain joins TRBV18 to TRBJ2-5, with 13 bases that match TRBD2. This specimen consisted of CD4+ or CD8+ T cells sorted from blood, obtained in a trial of the OX40 agonist ivuxolimab. The sequence derives from an adult with an advanced solid tumor such as melanoma, head and neck, liver or kidney cancer. The CDR3 coding sequence is TGTGCCAGCTCACGCTGGACTAGCGGGAGCGGGGAAGAGACCCAGTACTTC. Amino acid sequence: CASSRWTSGSGEETQYF.